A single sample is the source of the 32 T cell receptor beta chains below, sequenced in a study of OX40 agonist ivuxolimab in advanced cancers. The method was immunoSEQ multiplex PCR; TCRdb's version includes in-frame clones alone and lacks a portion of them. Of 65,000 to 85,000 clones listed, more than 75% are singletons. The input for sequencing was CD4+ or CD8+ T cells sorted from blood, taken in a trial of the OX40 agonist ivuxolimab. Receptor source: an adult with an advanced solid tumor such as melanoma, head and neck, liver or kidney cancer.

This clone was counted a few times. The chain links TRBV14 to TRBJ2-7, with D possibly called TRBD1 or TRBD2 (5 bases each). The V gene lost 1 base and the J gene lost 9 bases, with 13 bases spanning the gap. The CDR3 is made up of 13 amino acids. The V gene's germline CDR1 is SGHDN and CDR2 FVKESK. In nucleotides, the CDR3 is TGTGCCAGCAGCCAAGTTCCCCTCGGGGCGCAGTACGTC. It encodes CASSQVPLGAQYV.

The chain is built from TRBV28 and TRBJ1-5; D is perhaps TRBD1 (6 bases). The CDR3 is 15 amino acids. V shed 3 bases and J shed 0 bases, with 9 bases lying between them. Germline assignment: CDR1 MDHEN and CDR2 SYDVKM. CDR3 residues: CASSLGTISNQPQHF. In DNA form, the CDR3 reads TGTGCCAGCAGTTTGGGGACAATTAGCAATCAGCCCCAGCATTTT.

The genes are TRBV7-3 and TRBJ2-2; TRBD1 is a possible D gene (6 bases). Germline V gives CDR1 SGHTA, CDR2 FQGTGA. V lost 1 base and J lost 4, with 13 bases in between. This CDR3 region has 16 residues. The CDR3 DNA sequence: TGTGCCAGCAGCTTAAGTCCAGGGGACCTCACCGGGGAGCTGTTTTTT. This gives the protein CASSLSPGDLTGELFF. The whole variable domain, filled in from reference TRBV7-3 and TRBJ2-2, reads GAGVSQTPSNKVTEKGKYVELRCDPISGHTALYWYRQSLGQGPEFLIYFQGTGAADDSGLPNDRFFAVRPEGSVSTLKIQRTERGDSAVYLCASSLSPGDLTGELFFGEGSRLTVL.

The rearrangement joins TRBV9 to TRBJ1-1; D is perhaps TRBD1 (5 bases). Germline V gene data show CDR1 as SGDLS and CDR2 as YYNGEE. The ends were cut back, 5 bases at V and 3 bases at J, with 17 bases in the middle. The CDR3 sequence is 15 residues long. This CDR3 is CASSEGRGRDTEAFF. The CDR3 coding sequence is TGTGCCAGCAGTGAGGGACGGGGTAGGGACACTGAAGCTTTCTTT.

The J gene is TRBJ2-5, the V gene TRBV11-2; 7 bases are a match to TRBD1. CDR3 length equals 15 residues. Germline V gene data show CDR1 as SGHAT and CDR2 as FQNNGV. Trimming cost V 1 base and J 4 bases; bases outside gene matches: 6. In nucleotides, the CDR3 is TGTGCCAGCAGCTTAGGCCGGGACAGACGAGAGACCCAGTACTTC. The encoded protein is CASSLGRDRRETQYF.

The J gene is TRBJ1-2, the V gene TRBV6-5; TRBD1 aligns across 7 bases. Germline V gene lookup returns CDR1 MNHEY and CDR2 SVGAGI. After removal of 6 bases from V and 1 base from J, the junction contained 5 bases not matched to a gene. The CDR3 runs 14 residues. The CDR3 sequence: CASSLDRDNYGYTF. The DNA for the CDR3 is TGTGCCAGCAGCCTTGACAGGGATAACTATGGCTACACCTTC.

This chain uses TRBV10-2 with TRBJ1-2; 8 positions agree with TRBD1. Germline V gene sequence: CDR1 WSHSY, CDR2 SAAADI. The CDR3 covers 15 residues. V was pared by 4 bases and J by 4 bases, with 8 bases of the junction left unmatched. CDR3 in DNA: TGCGCCAGCAGTGTGACAGGGGAGTCCCTCTATGGCTACACCTTC. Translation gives CASSVTGESLYGYTF.

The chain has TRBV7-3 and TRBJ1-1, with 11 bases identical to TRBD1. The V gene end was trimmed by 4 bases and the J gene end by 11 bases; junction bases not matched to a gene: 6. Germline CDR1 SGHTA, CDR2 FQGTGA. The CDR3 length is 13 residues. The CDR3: CASSSGQGVQAFF. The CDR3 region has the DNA TGTGCCAGCAGCTCGGGACAGGGGGTTCAGGCTTTCTTT.

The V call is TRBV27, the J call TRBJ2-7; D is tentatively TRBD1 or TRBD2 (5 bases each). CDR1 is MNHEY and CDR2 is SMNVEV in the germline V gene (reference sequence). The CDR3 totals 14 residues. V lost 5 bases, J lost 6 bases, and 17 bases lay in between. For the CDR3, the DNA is TGTGCCAGCAGTCTAGAGGGACGGTCGTCCGAGCAGTACTTC. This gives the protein CASSLEGRSSEQYF.

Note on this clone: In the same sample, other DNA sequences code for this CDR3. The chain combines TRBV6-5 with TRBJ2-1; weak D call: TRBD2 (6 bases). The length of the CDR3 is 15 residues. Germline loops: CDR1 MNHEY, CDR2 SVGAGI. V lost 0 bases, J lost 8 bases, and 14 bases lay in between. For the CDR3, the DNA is TGTGCCAGCAGTTACTCTAGCGGCCCGTACGATGAGCAGTTCTTC. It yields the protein CASSYSSGPYDEQFF.

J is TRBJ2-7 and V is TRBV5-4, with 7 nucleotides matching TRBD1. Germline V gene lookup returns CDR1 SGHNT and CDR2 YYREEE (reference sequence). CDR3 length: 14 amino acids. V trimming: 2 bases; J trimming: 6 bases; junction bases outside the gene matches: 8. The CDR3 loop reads CASSFDQGVGEQYV. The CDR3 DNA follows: TGTGCCAGCAGCTTCGATCAGGGGGTGGGCGAGCAGTACGTC.

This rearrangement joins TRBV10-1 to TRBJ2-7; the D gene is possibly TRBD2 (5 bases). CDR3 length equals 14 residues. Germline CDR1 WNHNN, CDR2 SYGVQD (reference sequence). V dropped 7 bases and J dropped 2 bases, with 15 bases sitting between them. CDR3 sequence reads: CASTRRRIAYEQYF. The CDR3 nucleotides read TGCGCCAGCACCCGGAGGAGGATAGCCTACGAGCAGTACTTC.

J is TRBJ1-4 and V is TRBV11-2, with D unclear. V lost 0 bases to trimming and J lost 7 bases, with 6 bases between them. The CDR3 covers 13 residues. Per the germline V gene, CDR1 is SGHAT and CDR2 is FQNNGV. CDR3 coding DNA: TGTGCCAGCAGCTTAGAACAGCGTGAAAAACTGTTTTTT. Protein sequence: CASSLEQREKLFF.

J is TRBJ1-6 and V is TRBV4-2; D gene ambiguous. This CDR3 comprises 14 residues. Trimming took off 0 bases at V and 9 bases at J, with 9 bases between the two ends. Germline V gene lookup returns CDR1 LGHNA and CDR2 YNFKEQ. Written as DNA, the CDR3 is TGTGCCAGCAGCCAAGAGAGGATATTTTCACCCCTCCACTTT. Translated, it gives CASSQERIFSPLHF.

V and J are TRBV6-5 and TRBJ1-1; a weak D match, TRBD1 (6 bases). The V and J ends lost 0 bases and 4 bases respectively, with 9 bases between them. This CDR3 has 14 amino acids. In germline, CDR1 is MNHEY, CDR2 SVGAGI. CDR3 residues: CASSYSGGATEAFF. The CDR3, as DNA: TGTGCCAGCAGTTACTCTGGGGGCGCCACTGAAGCTTTCTTT.

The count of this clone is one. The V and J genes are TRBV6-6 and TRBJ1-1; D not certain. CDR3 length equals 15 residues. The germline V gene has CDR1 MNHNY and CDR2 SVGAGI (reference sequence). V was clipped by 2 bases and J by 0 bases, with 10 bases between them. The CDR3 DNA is TGTGCCAGCAGTTACGGCAGAACCATGAACACTGAAGCTTTCTTT. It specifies CASSYGRTMNTEAFF.

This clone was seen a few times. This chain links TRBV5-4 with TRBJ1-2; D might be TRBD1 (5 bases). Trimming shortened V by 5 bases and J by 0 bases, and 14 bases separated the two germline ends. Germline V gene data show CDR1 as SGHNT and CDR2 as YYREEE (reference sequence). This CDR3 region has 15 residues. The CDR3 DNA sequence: TGTGCCAGCAGACCAGGGTCCCAAGCTAACTATGGCTACACCTTC. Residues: CASRPGSQANYGYTF. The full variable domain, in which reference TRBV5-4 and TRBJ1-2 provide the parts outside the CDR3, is ETGVTQSPTHLIKTRGQQVTLRCSSQSGHNTVSWYQQALGQGPQFIFQYYREEENGRGNFPPRFSGLQFPNYSSELNVNALELDDSALYLCASRPGSQANYGYTFGSGTRLTVV.

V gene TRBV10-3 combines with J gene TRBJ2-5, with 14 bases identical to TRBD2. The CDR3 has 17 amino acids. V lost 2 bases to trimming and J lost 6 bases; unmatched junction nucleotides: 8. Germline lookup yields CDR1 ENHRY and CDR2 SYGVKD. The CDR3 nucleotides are TGTGCCATCAGTGAGCGCGGGACTAGCGGGGGTGGGAAGACCCAGTACTTC. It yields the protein CAISERGTSGGGKTQYF.

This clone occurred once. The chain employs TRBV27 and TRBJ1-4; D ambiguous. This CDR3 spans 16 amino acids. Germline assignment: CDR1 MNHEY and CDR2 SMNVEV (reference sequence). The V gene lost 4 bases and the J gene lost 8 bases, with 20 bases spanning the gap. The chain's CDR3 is CASSSPRGGKEEKLFF. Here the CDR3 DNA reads TGTGCCAGCAGTTCACCACGGGGAGGGAAGGAGGAAAAACTGTTTTTT.

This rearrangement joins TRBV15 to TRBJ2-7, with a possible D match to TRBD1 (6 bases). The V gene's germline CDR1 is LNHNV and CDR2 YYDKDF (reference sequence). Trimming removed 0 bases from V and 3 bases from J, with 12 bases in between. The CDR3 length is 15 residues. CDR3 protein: CATSRDRDTLYEQYV. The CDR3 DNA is TGTGCCACCAGCAGAGACCGGGACACCCTCTACGAGCAGTACGTC.

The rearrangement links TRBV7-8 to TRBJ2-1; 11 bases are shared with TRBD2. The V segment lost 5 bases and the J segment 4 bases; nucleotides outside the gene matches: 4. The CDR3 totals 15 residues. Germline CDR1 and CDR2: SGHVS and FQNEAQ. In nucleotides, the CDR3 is TGTGCCAGCAGCACGGGACTAGCGGTTTACAATGAGCAGTTCTTC. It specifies CASSTGLAVYNEQFF.

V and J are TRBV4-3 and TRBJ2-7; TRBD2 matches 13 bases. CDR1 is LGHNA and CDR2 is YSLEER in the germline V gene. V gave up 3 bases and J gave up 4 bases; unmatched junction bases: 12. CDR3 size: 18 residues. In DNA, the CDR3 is TGCGCCAGCAGCCAGAAACTAGCGGGGGGGTCTAGCATGTACGAGCAGTACTTC. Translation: CASSQKLAGGSSMYEQYF.

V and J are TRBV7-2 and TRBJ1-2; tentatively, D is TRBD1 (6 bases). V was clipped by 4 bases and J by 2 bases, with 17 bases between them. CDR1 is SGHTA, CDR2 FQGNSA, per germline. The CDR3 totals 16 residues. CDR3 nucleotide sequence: TGTGCCAGCAGCTCTTATCTCCAGGGGAGCAACTATGGCTACACCTTC. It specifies CASSSYLQGSNYGYTF.

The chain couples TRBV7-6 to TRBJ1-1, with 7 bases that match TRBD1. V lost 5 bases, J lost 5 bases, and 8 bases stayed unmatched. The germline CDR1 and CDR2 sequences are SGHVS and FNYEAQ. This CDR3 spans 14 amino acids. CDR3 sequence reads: CASSPTGTGTEAFF. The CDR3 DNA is TGTGCCAGCAGCCCGACAGGGACCGGTACTGAAGCTTTCTTT.

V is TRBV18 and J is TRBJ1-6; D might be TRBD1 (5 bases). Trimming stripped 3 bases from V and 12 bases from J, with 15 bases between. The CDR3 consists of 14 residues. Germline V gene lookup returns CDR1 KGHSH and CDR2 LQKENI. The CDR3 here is CASSPSGHFGPLHF. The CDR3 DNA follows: TGTGCCAGCTCACCCTCTGGACACTTCGGACCCCTCCACTTT. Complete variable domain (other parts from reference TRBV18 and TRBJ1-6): NAGVMQNPRHLVRRRGQEARLRCSPMKGHSHVYWYRQLPEEGLKFMVYLQKENIIDESGMPKERFSAEFPKEGPSILRIQQVVRGDSAAYFCASSPSGHFGPLHFGNGTRLTVT.

The CDR3 protein is CASSSTGVKLFF. For the CDR3, the DNA is TGTGCCAGCAGTTCCACAGGGGTAAAACTGTTTTTT. The chain couples TRBV2 to TRBJ1-4; 7 bases fit TRBD1. The germline CDR1 and CDR2 sequences are SNHLY and FYNNEI. The V gene end was trimmed by 5 bases and the J gene end by 10 bases; junction bases not matched to a gene: 4. CDR3 length: 12 residues.

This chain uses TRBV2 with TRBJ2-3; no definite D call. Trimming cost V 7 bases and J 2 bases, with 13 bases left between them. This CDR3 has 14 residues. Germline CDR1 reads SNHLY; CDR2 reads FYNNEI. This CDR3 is CASTRRDSTDTQYF. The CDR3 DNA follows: TGTGCCAGCACTCGAAGGGATTCCACAGATACGCAGTATTTT.

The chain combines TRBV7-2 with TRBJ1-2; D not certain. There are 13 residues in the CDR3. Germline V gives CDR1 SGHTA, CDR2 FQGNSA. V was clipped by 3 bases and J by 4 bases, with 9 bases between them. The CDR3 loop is CASSFRLSYGYTF. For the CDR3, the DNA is TGTGCCAGCAGCTTTCGGCTGAGCTATGGCTACACCTTC.

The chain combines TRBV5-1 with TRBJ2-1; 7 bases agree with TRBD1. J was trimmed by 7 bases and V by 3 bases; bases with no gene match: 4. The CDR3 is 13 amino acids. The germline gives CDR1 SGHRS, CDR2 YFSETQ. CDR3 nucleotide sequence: TGCGCCAGCAGCTCCGAACAGGGGAATGAGCAGTTCTTC. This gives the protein CASSSEQGNEQFF.

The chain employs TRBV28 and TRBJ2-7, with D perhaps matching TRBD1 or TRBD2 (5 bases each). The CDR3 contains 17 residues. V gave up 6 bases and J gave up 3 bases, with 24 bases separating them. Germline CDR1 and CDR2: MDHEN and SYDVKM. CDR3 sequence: CASSPPPSLGTRYEQYF. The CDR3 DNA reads TGTGCCAGCAGCCCTCCCCCTAGTTTAGGGACCCGCTACGAGCAGTACTTC.

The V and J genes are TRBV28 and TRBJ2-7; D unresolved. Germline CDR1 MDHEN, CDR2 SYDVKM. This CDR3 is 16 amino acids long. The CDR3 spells CASSLFNLVAPYEQYV. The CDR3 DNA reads TGTGCCAGCAGCTTATTTAATTTAGTAGCTCCCTACGAGCAGTACGTC.

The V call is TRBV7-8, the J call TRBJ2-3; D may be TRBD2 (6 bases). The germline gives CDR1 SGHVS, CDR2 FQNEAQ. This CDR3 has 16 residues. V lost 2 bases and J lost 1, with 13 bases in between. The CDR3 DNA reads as TGTGCCAGCAGCTTATCGGAGGGTTTAGGCACAGATACGCAGTATTTT. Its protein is CASSLSEGLGTDTQYF.